This T cell receptor (beta chain) stems from a study of T cells after yellow fever vaccination. This clonotype came up many times. CDR3 length equals 15 residues. Trimming took off 4 bases at V and 1 base at J, with 10 bases between the two ends. CDR1 ENHRY and CDR2 SYGVKD come from the germline V gene. TCR cDNA was made by 5'RACE template switching, adding a universal primer site and UMIs. TCRdb processed the 5' RACE reads anew with MiXCR; each CDR3 protein has one entry. Of about 68,000 distinct CDR3 sequences in the sample, just over 6.5% were seen once. This rearrangement joins TRBV10-3 to TRBJ2-2; D is unclear. The material sequenced was CD8+ T cells sorted from PBMCs, taken approximately 47 days after the first yellow fever vaccination. This TCR derives from a man between 18 and 29 years old who received the YFV17D yellow fever vaccine. The CDR3: CAISGGSRNTGELFF. The DNA of the CDR3 is TGTGCCATCAGTGGAGGTAGCCGGAACACCGGGGAGCTGTTTTTT.